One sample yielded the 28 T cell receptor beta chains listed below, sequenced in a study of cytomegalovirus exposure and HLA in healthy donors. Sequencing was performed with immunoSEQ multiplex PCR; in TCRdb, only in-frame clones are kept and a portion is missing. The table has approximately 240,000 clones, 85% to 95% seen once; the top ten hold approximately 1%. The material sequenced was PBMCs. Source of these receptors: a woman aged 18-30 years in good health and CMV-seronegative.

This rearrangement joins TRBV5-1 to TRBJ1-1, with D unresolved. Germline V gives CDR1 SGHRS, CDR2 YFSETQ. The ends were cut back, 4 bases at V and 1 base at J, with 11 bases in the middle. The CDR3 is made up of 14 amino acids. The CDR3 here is CASSLSLQNTEAFF. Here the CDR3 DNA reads TGCGCCAGCAGCCTAAGCCTCCAGAACACTGAAGCTTTCTTT.

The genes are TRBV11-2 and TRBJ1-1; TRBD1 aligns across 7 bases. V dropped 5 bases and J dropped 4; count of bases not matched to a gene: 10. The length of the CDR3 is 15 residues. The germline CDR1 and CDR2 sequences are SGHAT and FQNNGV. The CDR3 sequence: CASSPVRTGGTEAFF. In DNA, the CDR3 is TGTGCCAGCAGCCCCGTACGGACAGGAGGCACTGAAGCTTTCTTT.

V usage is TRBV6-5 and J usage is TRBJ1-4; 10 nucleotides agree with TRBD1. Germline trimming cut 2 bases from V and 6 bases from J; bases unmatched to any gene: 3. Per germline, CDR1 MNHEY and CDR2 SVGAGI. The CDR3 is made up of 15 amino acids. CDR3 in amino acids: CASSYAGTGDEKLFF. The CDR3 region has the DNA TGTGCCAGCAGTTACGCCGGGACAGGGGATGAAAAACTGTTTTTT.

The chain's CDR3 is CASSLGLAHYNEQFF. CDR3 DNA: TGTGCCAGCAGTTTGGGACTAGCGCACTACAATGAGCAGTTCTTC. J is TRBJ2-1 and V is TRBV27; 10 bases map to TRBD2. J lost 3 bases, V lost 3 bases, and 2 bases had no gene match. The CDR3 length is 15 residues. Germline V gives CDR1 MNHEY, CDR2 SMNVEV (reference sequence).

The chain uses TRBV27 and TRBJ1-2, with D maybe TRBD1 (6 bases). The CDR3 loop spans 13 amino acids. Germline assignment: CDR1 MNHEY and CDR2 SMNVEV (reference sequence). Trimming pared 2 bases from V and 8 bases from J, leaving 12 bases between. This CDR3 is CASSLKATGGYTF. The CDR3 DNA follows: TGTGCCAGCAGTTTAAAAGCGACAGGCGGCTACACCTTC.

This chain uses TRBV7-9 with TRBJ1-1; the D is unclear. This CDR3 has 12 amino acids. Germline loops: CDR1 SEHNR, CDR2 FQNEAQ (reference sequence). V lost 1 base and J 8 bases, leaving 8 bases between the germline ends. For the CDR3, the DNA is TGTGCCAGCAGCTTAGTTCAGAGGGAAGCTTTCTTT. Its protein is CASSLVQREAFF.

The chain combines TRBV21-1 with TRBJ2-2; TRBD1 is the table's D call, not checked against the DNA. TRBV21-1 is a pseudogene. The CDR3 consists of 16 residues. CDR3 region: CASSNSKGQDTGELFF. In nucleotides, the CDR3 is TGTGCCAGCAGCAACTCGAAGGGGCAGGACACCGGGGAGCTGTTTTTT.

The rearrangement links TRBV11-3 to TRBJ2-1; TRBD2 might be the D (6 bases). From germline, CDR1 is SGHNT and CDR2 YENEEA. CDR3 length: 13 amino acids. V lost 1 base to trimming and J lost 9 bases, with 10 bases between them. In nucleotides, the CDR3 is TGTGCCAGCAGCTTAGCGGGAGAGGGTGAGCAGTTCTTC. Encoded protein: CASSLAGEGEQFF. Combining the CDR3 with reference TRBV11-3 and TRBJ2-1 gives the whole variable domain EAGVVQSPRYKIIEKKQPVAFWCNPISGHNTLYWYLQNLGQGPELLIRYENEEAVDDSQLPKDRFSAERLKGVDSTLKIQPAELGDSAVYLCASSLAGEGEQFFGPGTRLTVL.

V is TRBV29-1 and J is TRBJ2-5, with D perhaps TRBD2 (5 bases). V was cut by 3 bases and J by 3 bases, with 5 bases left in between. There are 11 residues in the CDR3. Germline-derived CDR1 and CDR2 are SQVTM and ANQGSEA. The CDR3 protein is CSVEGEETQYF. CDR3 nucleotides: TGCAGCGTTGAGGGAGAAGAGACCCAGTACTTC.

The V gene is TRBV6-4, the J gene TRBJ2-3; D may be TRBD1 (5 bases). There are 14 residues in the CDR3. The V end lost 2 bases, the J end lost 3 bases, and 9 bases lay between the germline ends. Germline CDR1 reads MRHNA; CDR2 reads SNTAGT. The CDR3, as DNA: TGTGCCAGCAGTGACGGTCACAGGACAGATACGCAGTATTTT. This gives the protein CASSDGHRTDTQYF.

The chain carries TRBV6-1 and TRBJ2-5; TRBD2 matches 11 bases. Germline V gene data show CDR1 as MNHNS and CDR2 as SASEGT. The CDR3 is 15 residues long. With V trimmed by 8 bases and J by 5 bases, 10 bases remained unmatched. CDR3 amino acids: CASDWVAGGPETQYF. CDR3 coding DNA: TGTGCCAGCGACTGGGTAGCGGGAGGGCCCGAGACCCAGTACTTC.

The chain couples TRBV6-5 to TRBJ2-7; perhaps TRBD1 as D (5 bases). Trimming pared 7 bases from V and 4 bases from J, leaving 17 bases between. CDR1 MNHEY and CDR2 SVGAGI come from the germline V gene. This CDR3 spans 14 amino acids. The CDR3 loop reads CASTNQGNSYEQYF. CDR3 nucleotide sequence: TGTGCCAGCACTAATCAGGGTAATAGTTACGAGCAGTACTTC.

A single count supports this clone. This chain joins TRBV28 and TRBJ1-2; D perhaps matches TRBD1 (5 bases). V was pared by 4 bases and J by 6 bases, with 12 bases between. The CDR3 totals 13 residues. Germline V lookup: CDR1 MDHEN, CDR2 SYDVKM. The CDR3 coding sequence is TGTGCCAGCAGTTCAGGACATTTAAATGGCTACACCTTC. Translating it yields CASSSGHLNGYTF.

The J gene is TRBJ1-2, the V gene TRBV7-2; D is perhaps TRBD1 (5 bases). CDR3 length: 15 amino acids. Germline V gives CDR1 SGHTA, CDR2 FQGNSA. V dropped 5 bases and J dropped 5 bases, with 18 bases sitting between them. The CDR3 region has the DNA TGTGCCAGCAGCCCTAGCGCGGGACGATGGTATGGCTACACCTTC. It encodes CASSPSAGRWYGYTF.

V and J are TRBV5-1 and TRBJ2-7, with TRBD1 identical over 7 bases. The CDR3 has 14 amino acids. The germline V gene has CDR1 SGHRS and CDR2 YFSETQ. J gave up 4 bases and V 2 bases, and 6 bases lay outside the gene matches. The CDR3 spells CASSFNRGSYEQYF. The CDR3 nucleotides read TGCGCCAGCAGCTTTAACAGGGGAAGTTACGAGCAGTACTTC.

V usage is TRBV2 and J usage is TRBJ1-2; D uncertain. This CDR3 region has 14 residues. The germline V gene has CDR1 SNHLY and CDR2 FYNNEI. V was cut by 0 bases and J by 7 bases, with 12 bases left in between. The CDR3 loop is CASSEAQRAGGYTF. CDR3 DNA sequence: TGTGCCAGCAGTGAAGCGCAGAGGGCTGGTGGCTACACCTTC.

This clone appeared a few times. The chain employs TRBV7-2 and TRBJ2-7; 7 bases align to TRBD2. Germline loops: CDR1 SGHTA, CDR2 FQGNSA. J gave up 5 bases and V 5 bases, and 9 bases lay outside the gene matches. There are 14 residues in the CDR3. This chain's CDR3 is CASSPTSNFDEQYF. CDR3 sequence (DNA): TGTGCCAGCAGCCCGACTAGCAATTTCGACGAGCAGTACTTC.

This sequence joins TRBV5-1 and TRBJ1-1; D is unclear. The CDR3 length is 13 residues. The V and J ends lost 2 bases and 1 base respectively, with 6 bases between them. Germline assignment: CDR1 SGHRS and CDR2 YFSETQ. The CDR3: CASSFSENTEAFF. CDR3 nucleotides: TGCGCCAGCAGCTTTTCAGAGAACACTGAAGCTTTCTTT.

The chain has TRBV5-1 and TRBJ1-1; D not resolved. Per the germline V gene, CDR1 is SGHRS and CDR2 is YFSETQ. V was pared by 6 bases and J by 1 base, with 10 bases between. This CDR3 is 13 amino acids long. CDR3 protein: CASTREKNTEAFF. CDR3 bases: TGCGCCAGCACTCGAGAGAAGAACACTGAAGCTTTCTTT.

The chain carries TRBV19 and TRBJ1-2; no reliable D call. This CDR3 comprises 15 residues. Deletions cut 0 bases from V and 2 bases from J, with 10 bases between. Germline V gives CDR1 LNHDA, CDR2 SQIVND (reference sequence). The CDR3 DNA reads TGTGCCAGTAGTATAGATGGCGGTCGGAACTATGGCTACACCTTC. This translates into CASSIDGGRNYGYTF. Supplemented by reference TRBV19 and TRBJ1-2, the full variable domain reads DGGITQSPKYLFRKEGQNVTLSCEQNLNHDAMYWYRQDPGQGLRLIYYSQIVNDFQKGDIAEGYSVSREKKESFPLTVTSAQKNPTAFYLCASSIDGGRNYGYTFGSGTRLTVV.

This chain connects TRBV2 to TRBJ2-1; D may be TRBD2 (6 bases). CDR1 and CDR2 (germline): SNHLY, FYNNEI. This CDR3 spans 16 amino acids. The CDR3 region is CATFGSGRSSYNEQFF. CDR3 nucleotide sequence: TGTGCAACCTTCGGTAGCGGTAGGAGCTCCTACAATGAGCAGTTCTTC.

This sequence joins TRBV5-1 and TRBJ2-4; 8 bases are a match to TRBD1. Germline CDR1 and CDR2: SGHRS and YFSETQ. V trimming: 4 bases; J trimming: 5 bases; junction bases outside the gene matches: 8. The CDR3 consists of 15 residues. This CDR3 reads CASSPAVTGENIQYF. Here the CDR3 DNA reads TGCGCCAGCAGCCCCGCCGTGACAGGGGAAAACATTCAGTACTTC.

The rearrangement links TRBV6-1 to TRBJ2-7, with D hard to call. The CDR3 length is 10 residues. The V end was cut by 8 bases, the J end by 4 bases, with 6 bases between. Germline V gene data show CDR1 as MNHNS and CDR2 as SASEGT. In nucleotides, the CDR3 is TGTGCCAGCTTACATTACGAGCAGTACTTC. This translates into CASLHYEQYF.

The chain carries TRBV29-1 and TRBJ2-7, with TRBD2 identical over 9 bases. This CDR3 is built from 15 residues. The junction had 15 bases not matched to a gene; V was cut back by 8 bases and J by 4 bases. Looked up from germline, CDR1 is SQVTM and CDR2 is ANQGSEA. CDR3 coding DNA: TGCAGCACTAGTCTTTGGGCAGCGGGAGGATACGAGCAGTACTTC. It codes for CSTSLWAAGGYEQYF.

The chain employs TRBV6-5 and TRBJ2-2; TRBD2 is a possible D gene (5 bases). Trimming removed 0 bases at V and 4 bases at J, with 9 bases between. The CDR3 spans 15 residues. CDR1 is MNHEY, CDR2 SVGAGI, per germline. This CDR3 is CASSYSTLGTGELFF. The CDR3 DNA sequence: TGTGCCAGCAGTTACTCCACACTAGGCACCGGGGAGCTGTTTTTT.

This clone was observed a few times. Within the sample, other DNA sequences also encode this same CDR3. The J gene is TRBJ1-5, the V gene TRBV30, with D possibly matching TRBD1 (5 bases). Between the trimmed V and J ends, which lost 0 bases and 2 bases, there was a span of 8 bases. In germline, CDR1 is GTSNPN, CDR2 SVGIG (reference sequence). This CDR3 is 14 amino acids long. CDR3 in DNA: TGTGCCTGGAGTGTGGGGCAGGGCAATCAGCCCCAGCATTTT. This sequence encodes CAWSVGQGNQPQHF.

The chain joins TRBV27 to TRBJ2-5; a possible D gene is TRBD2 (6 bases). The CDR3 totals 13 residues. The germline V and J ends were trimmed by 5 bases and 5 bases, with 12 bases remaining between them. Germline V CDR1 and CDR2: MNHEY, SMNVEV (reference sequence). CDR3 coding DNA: TGTGCCAGCAGTCGCGGAGGGGTGGAGACCCAGTACTTC. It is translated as CASSRGGVETQYF.

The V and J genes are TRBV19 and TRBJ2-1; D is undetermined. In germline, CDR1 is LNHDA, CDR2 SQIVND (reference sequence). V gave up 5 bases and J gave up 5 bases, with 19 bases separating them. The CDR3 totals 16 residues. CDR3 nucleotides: TGTGCCAGTAGTTTAAGCGCTGCGAGGCGAGACAATGAGCAGTTCTTC. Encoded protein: CASSLSAARRDNEQFF. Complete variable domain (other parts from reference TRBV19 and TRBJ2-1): DGGITQSPKYLFRKEGQNVTLSCEQNLNHDAMYWYRQDPGQGLRLIYYSQIVNDFQKGDIAEGYSVSREKKESFPLTVTSAQKNPTAFYLCASSLSAARRDNEQFFGPGTRLTVL.